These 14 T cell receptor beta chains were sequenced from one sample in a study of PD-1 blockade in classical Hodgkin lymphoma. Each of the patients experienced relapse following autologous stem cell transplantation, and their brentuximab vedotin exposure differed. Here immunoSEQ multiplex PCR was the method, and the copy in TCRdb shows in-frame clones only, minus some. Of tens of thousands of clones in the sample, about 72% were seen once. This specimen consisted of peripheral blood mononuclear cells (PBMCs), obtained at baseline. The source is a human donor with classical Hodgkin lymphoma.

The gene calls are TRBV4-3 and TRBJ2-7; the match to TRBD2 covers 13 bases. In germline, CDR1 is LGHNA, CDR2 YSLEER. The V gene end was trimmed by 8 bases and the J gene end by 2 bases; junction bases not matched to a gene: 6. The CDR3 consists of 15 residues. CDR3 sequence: CASAETSGGTYEQYF. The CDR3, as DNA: TGCGCCAGCGCCGAGACTAGCGGGGGGACCTACGAGCAGTACTTC.

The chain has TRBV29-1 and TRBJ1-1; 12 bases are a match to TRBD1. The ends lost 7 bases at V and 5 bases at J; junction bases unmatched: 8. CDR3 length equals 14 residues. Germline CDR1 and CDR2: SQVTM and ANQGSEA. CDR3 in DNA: TGCAGCGCCGGGACAGGGGGCAGGGTGACTGAAGCTTTCTTT. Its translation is CSAGTGGRVTEAFF.

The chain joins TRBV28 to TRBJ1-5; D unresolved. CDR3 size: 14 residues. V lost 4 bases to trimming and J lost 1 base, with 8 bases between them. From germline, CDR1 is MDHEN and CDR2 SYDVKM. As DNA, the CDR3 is TGTGCCAGCAGTTCAGATAGGAGCAATCAGCCCCAGCATTTT. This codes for CASSSDRSNQPQHF.

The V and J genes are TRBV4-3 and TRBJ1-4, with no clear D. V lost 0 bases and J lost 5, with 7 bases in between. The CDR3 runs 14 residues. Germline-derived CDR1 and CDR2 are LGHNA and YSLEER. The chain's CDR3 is CASSQDSRNEKLFF. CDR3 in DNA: TGCGCCAGCAGCCAAGATTCGAGGAATGAAAAACTGTTTTTT.

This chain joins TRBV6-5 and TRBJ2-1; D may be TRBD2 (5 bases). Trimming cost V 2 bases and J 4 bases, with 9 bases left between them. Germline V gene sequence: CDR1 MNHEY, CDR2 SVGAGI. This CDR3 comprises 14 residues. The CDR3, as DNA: TGTGCCAGCAGTTACGAAGGGAGTTACAATGAGCAGTTCTTC. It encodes CASSYEGSYNEQFF.

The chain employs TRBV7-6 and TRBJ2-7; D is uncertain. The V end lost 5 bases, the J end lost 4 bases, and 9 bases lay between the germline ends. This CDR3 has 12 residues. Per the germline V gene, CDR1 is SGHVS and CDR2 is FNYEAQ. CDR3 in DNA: TGTGCCAGCAGCCCTGACCGATACGAGCAGTACTTC. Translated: CASSPDRYEQYF.

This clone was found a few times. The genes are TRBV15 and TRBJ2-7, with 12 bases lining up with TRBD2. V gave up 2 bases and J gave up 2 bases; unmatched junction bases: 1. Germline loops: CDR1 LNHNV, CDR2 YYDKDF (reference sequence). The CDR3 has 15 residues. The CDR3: CATSRRTSGTYEQYF. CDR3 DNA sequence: TGTGCCACCAGCAGACGGACTAGCGGGACCTACGAGCAGTACTTC.

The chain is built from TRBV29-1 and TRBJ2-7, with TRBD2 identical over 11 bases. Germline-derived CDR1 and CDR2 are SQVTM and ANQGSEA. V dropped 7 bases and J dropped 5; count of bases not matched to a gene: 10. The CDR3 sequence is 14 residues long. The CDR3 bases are TGCAGCGCCGAACTAGCGGGGGACCGTCACGAGCAGTACTTC. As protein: CSAELAGDRHEQYF.

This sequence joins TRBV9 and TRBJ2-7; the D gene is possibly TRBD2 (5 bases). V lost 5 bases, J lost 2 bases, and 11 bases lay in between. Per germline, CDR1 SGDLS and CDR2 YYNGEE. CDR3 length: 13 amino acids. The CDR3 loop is CASSADGTYEQYF. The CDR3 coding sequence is TGTGCCAGCAGTGCCGACGGGACCTACGAGCAGTACTTC.

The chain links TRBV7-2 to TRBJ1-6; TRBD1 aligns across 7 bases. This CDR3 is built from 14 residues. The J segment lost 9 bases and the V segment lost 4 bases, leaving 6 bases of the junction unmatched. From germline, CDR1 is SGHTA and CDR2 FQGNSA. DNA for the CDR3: TGTGCCAGCAGCTATCGACAGGGACCTTCACCCCTCCACTTT. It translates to CASSYRQGPSPLHF.

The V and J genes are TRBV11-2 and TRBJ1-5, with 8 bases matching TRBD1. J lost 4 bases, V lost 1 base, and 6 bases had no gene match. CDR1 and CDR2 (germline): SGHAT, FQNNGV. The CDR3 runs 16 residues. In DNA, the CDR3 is TGTGCCAGCAGCTTAGGAGGTAACAGGGGGAATCAGCCCCAGCATTTT. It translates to CASSLGGNRGNQPQHF.

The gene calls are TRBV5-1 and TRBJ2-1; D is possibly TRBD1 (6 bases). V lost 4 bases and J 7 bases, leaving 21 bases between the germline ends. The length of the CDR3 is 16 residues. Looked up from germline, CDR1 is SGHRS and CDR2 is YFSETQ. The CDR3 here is CASSPDRRKDPNEQFF. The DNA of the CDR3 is TGCGCCAGCAGCCCCGACAGGAGAAAGGACCCTAATGAGCAGTTCTTC.

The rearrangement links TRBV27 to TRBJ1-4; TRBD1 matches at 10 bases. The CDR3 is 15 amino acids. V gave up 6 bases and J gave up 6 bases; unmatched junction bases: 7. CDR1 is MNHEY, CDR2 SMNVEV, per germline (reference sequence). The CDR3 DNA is TGTGCCAGCAGGGACGCGACAGGGGGCTATGAAAAACTGTTTTTT. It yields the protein CASRDATGGYEKLFF. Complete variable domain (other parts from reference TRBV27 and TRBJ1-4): EAQVTQNPRYLITVTGKKLTVTCSQNMNHEYMSWYRQDPGLGLRQIYYSMNVEVTDKGDVPEGYKVSRKEKRNFPLILESPSPNQTSLYFCASRDATGGYEKLFFGSGTQLSVL.

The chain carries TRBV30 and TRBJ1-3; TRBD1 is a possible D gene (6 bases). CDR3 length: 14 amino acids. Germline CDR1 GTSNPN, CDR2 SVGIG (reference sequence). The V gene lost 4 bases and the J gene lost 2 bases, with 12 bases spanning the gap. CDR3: CAWNRVNTGNTIYF. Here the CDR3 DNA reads TGTGCCTGGAACAGGGTGAATACTGGAAACACCATATATTTT. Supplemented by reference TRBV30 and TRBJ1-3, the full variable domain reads SQTIHQWPATLVQPVGSPLSLECTVEGTSNPNLYWYRQAAGRGLQLLFYSVGIGQISSEVPQNLSASRPQDRQFILSSKKLLLSDSGFYLCAWNRVNTGNTIYFGEGSWLTVV.